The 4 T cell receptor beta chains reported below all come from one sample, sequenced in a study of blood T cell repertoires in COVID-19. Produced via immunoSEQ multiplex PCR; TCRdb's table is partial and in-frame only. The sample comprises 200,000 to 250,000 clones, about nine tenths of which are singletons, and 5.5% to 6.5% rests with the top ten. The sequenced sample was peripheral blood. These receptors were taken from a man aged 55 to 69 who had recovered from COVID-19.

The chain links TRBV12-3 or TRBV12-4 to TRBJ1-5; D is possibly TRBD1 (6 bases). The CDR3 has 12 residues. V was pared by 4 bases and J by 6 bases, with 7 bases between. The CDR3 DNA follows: TGTGCCAGCAGTTCAGGGGCTCAGCCCCAGCATTTT. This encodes CASSSGAQPQHF.

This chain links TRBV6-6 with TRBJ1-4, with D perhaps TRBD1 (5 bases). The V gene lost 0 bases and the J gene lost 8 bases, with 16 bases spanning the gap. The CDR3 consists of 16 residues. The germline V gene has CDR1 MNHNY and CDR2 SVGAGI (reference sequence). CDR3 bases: TGTGCCAGCAGTTACTCTTGGGGGGTAAAGGGAGAAAAACTGTTTTTT. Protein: CASSYSWGVKGEKLFF.

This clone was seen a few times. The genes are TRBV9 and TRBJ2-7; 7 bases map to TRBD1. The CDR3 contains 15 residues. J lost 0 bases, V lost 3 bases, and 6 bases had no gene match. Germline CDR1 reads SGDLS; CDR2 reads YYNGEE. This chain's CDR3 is CASSDSSGGSYEQYF. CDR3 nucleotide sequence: TGTGCCAGCAGCGACTCGTCAGGGGGCTCCTACGAGCAGTACTTC.

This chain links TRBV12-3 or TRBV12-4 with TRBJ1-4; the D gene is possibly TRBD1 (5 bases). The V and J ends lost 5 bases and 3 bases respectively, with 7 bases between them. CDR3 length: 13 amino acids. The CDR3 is CASSPRANEKLFF. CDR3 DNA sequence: TGTGCCAGCAGTCCCAGGGCTAATGAAAAACTGTTTTTT.